This T cell receptor beta chain was captured in a study of low-dose radiotherapy and immunotherapy resistance in tumors. There are many counts of this clonotype. Covering alpha and beta chains, TRAV- and TRBV-specific primers were used for the first-strand cDNA. TCRs underwent 20 PCR cycles of amplification with a constant-region primer and V-primer adapter. TCRdb ran MiXCR on the reads and lists one entry per CDR3 protein. Of 80,000 to 90,000 distinct CDR3 sequences in the sample, 18% were seen once. V lost 2 bases and J 5 bases, leaving 10 bases between the germline ends. The CDR3 length is 13 residues. Germline V lookup: CDR1 MNHEY, CDR2 SMNVEV (reference sequence). As to time point: before trial treatment.

The material sequenced was PBMCs, taken before treatment. The clonotype was recovered from a male donor with prostate cancer. The chain joins TRBV27 to TRBJ2-7, with D hard to call. CDR3 loop: CASSLTKNNEQYF. As DNA, the CDR3 is TGTGCCAGCAGTTTAACTAAGAATAACGAGCAGTACTTC.